A selection of T cell receptor beta chains follows, all from one sample in a study of regulatory T cells in long-lasting Graves disease. Each CDR3 protein is one row after TCRdb ran MiXCR on the multiplex PCR reads. This table holds around 450,000 distinct CDR3 sequences, approximately 16% found once. The same data also contributed to another study, on T cells in Graves' hyperthyroidism and ophthalmopathy.

This sample comprised peripheral blood mononuclear cells (PBMCs), obtained at new diagnosis, from a patient treated with antithyroid drugs. Source of these receptors: a middle-aged woman with Graves disease. Each CDR3 is given with its conserved first and last residue. A D gene is named only where the DNA matches it firmly. Rows give clone size only sometimes, using once, few, many, or a class for an expanded clone.

clone size	D gene	V gene	J gene	CDR3 DNA	CDR3 protein
many	.	TRBV30	TRBJ2-5	TGTGCCTCTAAAGGAGGGGGAGCTGAGACCCAGTACTTC	CASKGGGAETQYF
many	.	TRBV4-2	TRBJ2-5	TGTGCCAGCAGCCAAGTCAGTGGACTCGTCGGGGAGACCCAGTACTTC	CASSQVSGLVGETQYF
.	TRBD1	TRBV5-5	TRBJ2-7	TGTGCCAGCAGACCGAACCCGGGGACAGGGGCCGAGCAGTACTTC	CASRPNPGTGAEQYF
many	.	TRBV27	TRBJ2-7	TGTGCCAGCAGTTTTGGGGTCGGGGGCGAGCAGTACTTC	CASSFGVGGEQYF
many	TRBD2	TRBV2	TRBJ2-5	TGTGCCAGCAGAAGGGGACTAGCGGGAGTTGAGACCCAGTACTTC	CASRRGLAGVETQYF
many	TRBD1	TRBV2	TRBJ2-5	TGTGCCAGCTGTGACAGGGCTCAAGAGACCCAGTACTTC	CASCDRAQETQYF
many	TRBD1	TRBV15	TRBJ2-5	TGTGCCACCAGCAGGGACAGGGGGGCCTGGGAGACCCAGTACTTC	CATSRDRGAWETQYF
many	.	TRBV6-1	TRBJ2-2	TGTGCCAGCCGGCTGGATTACTCGAACACCGGGGAGCTGTTTTTT	CASRLDYSNTGELFF
many	TRBD2	TRBV28	TRBJ2-1	TGTGCCAGCAGAACGACTAGCGGGAGTGGGTATGAGCAGTTCTTC	CASRTTSGSGYEQFF
.	.	TRBV5-1	TRBJ2-2	TGCACCAGCAGCTTGAGGGGACCCAACACCGGGGAGCTGTTTTTT	CTSSLRGPNTGELFF
.	.	TRBV11-3	TRBJ2-7	TGTGCCAGCAGCTCCACCGGGGCCGCGTCCTACGAGCAGTACTTC	CASSSTGAASYEQYF
few	.	TRBV4-1	TRBJ1-2	TGCGCCAGCAGCCAAGGCGTCGCGCAAGCAGTAGAGTGTACCTTC	CASSQGVAQAVECTF
many	.	TRBV12-3/TRBV12-4	TRBJ2-7	TGTGCCAGCAGGCCATCCAGCTCCTACGAGCAGTACTTC	CASRPSSSYEQYF
few	TRBD2	TRBV6-5	TRBJ2-7	TGTGCCAGCAGTTACGCGGGAGTCGTCGACGAGCAGTACTTC	CASSYAGVVDEQYF
few	TRBD2	TRBV6-1	TRBJ2-1	TGTGCCAGCAGTACCGCTAGCGGGGTGGGCTATGAGCAGTTCTTC	CASSTASGVGYEQFF
many	TRBD1	TRBV15	TRBJ2-7	TGTGCCACCAGCTGGGGGACAGGGGATTTCTACGAGCAGTACTTC	CATSWGTGDFYEQYF
many	TRBD1	TRBV11-3	TRBJ2-5	TGTGCCAGCAGCAAAAGGACAGGGACCCAGACCCAGTACTTC	CASSKRTGTQTQYF
.	.	TRBV9	TRBJ2-1	TGTGCCAGCAGCGTAGATCTCCCCCAGCAGCTCAATGAGCAGTTCTTC	CASSVDLPQQLNEQFF
many	.	TRBV18	TRBJ2-1	TGTGCCAGCTCACCAGCAGCTTACAATGAGCAGTTCTTC	CASSPAAYNEQFF
many	TRBD1	TRBV19	TRBJ1-4	TGTGCCAGTAGTACGACCGGGACAGGGACTGAAAAACTGTTTTTT	CASSTTGTGTEKLFF
few	.	TRBV6-1	TRBJ2-1	TGTGCCACCCGGGGAGTTAGCAACTACAATGAGCAGTTCTTC	CATRGVSNYNEQFF
many	TRBD2	TRBV7-9	TRBJ2-3	TGTGCCAGCAGCTTCTCTAGCGGGACAGATACGCAGTATTTT	CASSFSSGTDTQYF
many	TRBD2	TRBV12-3/TRBV12-4	TRBJ2-5	TGTGCCAGCAGTTCAAGAGCGGGACAAGAGACCCAGTACTTC	CASSSRAGQETQYF
many	TRBD2	TRBV7-2	TRBJ2-3	TGTGCCAGCAGCCCCAGCGGGAGGATCGATACGCAGTATTTT	CASSPSGRIDTQYF
many	.	TRBV28	TRBJ1-2	TGTGCCAGCAGTTTATCTCAGGGTGGCTACACCTTC	CASSLSQGGYTF
many	TRBD2	TRBV15	TRBJ2-6	TGTGCCACCAGCAGAGATCATCGATTACTTGAGCGGGAGGGTACCTCTGGGGCCAACGTCCTGACTTTC	CATSRDHRLLEREGTSGANVLTF
few	TRBD1	TRBV29-1	TRBJ1-2	TGCAGCGCTGACAGGGGTCGAGGCTATGGCTACACCTTC	CSADRGRGYGYTF
many	.	TRBV28	TRBJ2-7	TGTGCCAGCAGCCAACGGGGGCGGGGTAGGTACGAGCAGTACTTC	CASSQRGRGRYEQYF
many	TRBD1	TRBV29-1	TRBJ2-3	TGCAGCGCCAAGCCCCGACAGGGAGTGAGCACAGATACGCAGTATTTT	CSAKPRQGVSTDTQYF
many	.	TRBV7-2	TRBJ2-7	TGTGCCAGCAGCCCAGGGATGTTCTCCTACGAGCAGTACTTC	CASSPGMFSYEQYF
.	.	TRBV7-7	TRBJ2-6	TGTGCTAGCAGCCCGCCGGACACCTCCTCTGGGGCCAACGTCCTGACTTTC	CASSPPDTSSGANVLTF
few	.	TRBV3-1	TRBJ1-3	TGTGCCAGCAGCCATAGCGGTTCAGTCTCTGGAAACACCATATATTTT	CASSHSGSVSGNTIYF
few	.	TRBV15	TRBJ1-6	TGTGCCACCAGAGGGGATTCACCCCTCCACTTT	CATRGDSPLHF
many	.	TRBV10-1	TRBJ1-2	TGCGCCAGCAGTGCAACAGGGCGCTATGGCTACACCTTC	CASSATGRYGYTF
.	.	TRBV5-1	TRBJ2-4	TGCGCCAGCAGCTCGGAACAGACCAAAAACATTCAGTACTTC	CASSSEQTKNIQYF
few	.	TRBV5-4	TRBJ1-1	TGTGCCAGCAGCTTGGCTCTGGGGACGAACACTGAAGCTTTCTTT	CASSLALGTNTEAFF
.	.	TRBV18	TRBJ2-7	TGTGCCAGCTCACCGCGGGCTCGAACCTACGAGCAGTACTTC	CASSPRARTYEQYF
many	TRBD1	TRBV5-5	TRBJ2-7	TGTGCCAGCAGCACCTCCGGGACAGGGGGCATGAACGAGCAGTACTTC	CASSTSGTGGMNEQYF
.	TRBD1	TRBV6-2/TRBV6-3	TRBJ2-7	TGTGCCAGCAGTTACTCGTTGGACAGGACCACCTACGAGCAGTACTTC	CASSYSLDRTTYEQYF
many	.	TRBV2	TRBJ2-7	TGTGCCAGCAGTGCAGGGCGTTCGGGCTACGAGCAGTACTTC	CASSAGRSGYEQYF
many	TRBD1	TRBV28	TRBJ2-1	TGTGCCAGCAGGGCGCCCGACAGGGCCGAGTTCTTC	CASRAPDRAEFF
many	TRBD1	TRBV28	TRBJ2-3	TGTGCCAGCAGTTTGCCCCCTGTGGACAGGGGTTCCGATACGCAGTATTTT	CASSLPPVDRGSDTQYF
many	TRBD1	TRBV28	TRBJ2-1	TGTGCCAGCAGGACCCCCGGGACAGGGGTCTACAATGAGCAGTTCTTC	CASRTPGTGVYNEQFF
many	.	TRBV3-1	TRBJ2-7	TGTGCCAGCAGCCAAGAGACGCGGATCGCTACAGACGAGCAGTACTTC	CASSQETRIATDEQYF
.	.	TRBV29-1	TRBJ2-1	TGCAGCGTTGATGAGAGGGCCTACAATGAGCAGTTCTTC	CSVDERAYNEQFF
.	.	TRBV24-1	TRBJ1-1	TGTGCCACCAGTGATTTTGGCGGACTGAACACTGAAGCTTTCTTT	CATSDFGGLNTEAFF
.	.	TRBV3-1	TRBJ1-1	TGTGCCAGCAGCCAACCGGCATCGAACACTGAAGCTTTCTTT	CASSQPASNTEAFF
.	.	TRBV4-1	TRBJ2-7	TGCGCCAGCAGCTCCCAGGGCCACTCCTACGAGCAGTACTTC	CASSSQGHSYEQYF
many	TRBD1	TRBV5-5	TRBJ2-2	TGTGCCAGCAGCATAAACAGGGGACAGAACACCGGGGAGCTGTTTTTT	CASSINRGQNTGELFF
few	TRBD2	TRBV29-1	TRBJ2-3	TGCAGCGTTGTAGGTAGCGGGAGAGCAGATACGCAGTATTTT	CSVVGSGRADTQYF
.	TRBD2	TRBV7-9	TRBJ2-1	TGTGCCAGCAGCTTAGGGCGTGAAGCGGGAGTAGAAGAGCAGTTCTTC	CASSLGREAGVEEQFF
.	TRBD1	TRBV5-4	TRBJ2-7	TGTGCCAGCAGCACAACAGGGGGCCCCCACGAGCAGTACTTC	CASSTTGGPHEQYF
.	.	TRBV3-1	TRBJ2-2	TGTGCCAGCAGCCTGCTCAATACGGCCACCGGGGATCTGTTTTTT	CASSLLNTATGDLFF